The 9 T cell receptor beta chains given below trace back to one sample, sequenced in a study of blood T cell repertoires in COVID-19. Generated by immunoSEQ multiplex PCR, the TCRdb table keeps only in-frame clones and is missing some. The sample has around 70,000 clones, roughly 79% seen once; the top ten hold about 21%. Sequenced sample: peripheral blood. The source of these receptors is a man between 65 and 85 years old with acute or convalescent COVID-19.

V gene TRBV7-6 combines with J gene TRBJ2-7, with 8 bases aligning to TRBD1. Losses at the gene ends were 1 base for V and 2 bases for J; bases not matched to a gene: 7. This CDR3 has 16 amino acids. Germline assignment: CDR1 SGHVS and CDR2 FNYEAQ. CDR3 sequence (DNA): TGTGCCAGCAGCTTAGAATCCGCAGGGGGCCCCTACGAGCAGTACTTC. Encoded protein: CASSLESAGGPYEQYF. The complete variable domain, with remaining parts taken from reference TRBV7-6 and TRBJ2-7, reads GAGVSQSPRYKVTKRGQDVALRCDPISGHVSLYWYRQALGQGPEFLTYFNYEAQQDKSGLPNDRFSAERPEGSISTLTIQRTEQRDSAMYRCASSLESAGGPYEQYFGPGTRLTVT.

The sample holds a few counts of this clone. The chain couples TRBV6-2 or TRBV6-3 to TRBJ2-7, with D unclear. The CDR3 runs 12 residues. Trimming stripped 6 bases from V and 3 bases from J, with 9 bases between. Germline CDR1 is MNHEY and CDR2 is SVGEGT. DNA of the CDR3: TGTGCCAGCAGCCCAGGAGTCTACGAGCAGTACTTC. It is translated as CASSPGVYEQYF.

The V and J genes are TRBV14 and TRBJ1-3; the D gene is possibly TRBD1 (6 bases). CDR3 length equals 14 residues. Trimming stripped 2 bases from V and 4 bases from J, with 9 bases between. Germline loops: CDR1 SGHDN, CDR2 FVKESK. CDR3 DNA sequence: TGTGCCAGCAGCCAAATAGGGGGAGGAAACACCATATATTTT. As protein: CASSQIGGGNTIYF.

This clone turned up a few times. This chain links TRBV5-1 with TRBJ2-5; 9 positions agree with TRBD1. Germline values: CDR1 SGHRS, CDR2 YFSETQ. CDR3 length: 15 amino acids. The J segment lost 1 base and the V segment lost 4 bases, leaving 5 bases of the junction unmatched. This CDR3 reads CASSGGQGLQETQYF. CDR3 in DNA: TGCGCCAGCAGCGGGGGACAGGGCCTCCAAGAGACCCAGTACTTC.

V usage is TRBV28 and J usage is TRBJ1-2; no definite D call. The CDR3 is made up of 17 amino acids. V shed 1 base and J shed 1 base, with 16 bases lying between them. Looked up from germline, CDR1 is MDHEN and CDR2 is SYDVKM. The CDR3 spells CASSLSSGGVFNYGYTF. The CDR3 coding sequence is TGTGCCAGCAGTTTATCGAGCGGTGGGGTGTTTAACTATGGCTACACCTTC.

This chain uses TRBV7-6 with TRBJ2-7; TRBD2 agrees at 7 bases. This CDR3 has 17 amino acids. Unmatched junction bases numbered 13, after V lost 5 bases and J lost 0 bases. Germline V gives CDR1 SGHVS, CDR2 FNYEAQ. The CDR3 bases are TGTGCCAGCAGCGCACAATCAGCGGGACTCAGCTCCTACGAGCAGTACTTC. Translating it yields CASSAQSAGLSSYEQYF. The full variable domain, its missing parts supplied by reference TRBV7-6 and TRBJ2-7, is GAGVSQSPRYKVTKRGQDVALRCDPISGHVSLYWYRQALGQGPEFLTYFNYEAQQDKSGLPNDRFSAERPEGSISTLTIQRTEQRDSAMYRCASSAQSAGLSSYEQYFGPGTRLTVT.

This clone was seen a single time. V usage is TRBV4-1 and J usage is TRBJ2-5; D might be TRBD1 (5 bases). The V and J ends lost 8 bases and 5 bases respectively, with 15 bases between them. CDR3 length equals 13 residues. CDR1 and CDR2 (germline): MGHRA, YSYEKL. The CDR3 sequence is CASGLQERETQYF. In DNA form, the CDR3 reads TGCGCCAGCGGATTACAGGAGAGGGAGACCCAGTACTTC.

V usage is TRBV13 and J usage is TRBJ1-3, with 10 positions matching TRBD1. The CDR3 is 17 amino acids. With 4 bases clipped from V and 4 bases from J, the junction kept 10 bases outside the gene matches. CDR1 is PRHDT and CDR2 is FYEKMQ in the germline V gene (reference sequence). DNA of the CDR3: TGTGCCAGCAGCTCCCTCGGAAGGGACAGGGGAGGAAACACCATATATTTT. Translation: CASSSLGRDRGGNTIYF.

The V call is TRBV7-3, the J call TRBJ2-1; TRBD2 matches at 9 bases. Looked up from germline, CDR1 is SGHTA and CDR2 is FQGTGA. The CDR3 runs to 15 residues. V gave up 1 base and J gave up 9 bases; unmatched junction bases: 7. CDR3 residues: CASSLSGRAGGEQFF. CDR3 DNA sequence: TGTGCCAGCAGCTTAAGCGGGAGGGCCGGTGGTGAGCAGTTCTTC.